This TCR beta chain was identified during a study of shared clonotypes between healthy human individuals. The count of this clone is one. The antigen is not known. Germline V gene sequence: CDR1 KGHSH, CDR2 LQKENI. The CDR3 covers 14 residues. V lost 4 bases and J lost 5; bases outside the gene matches: 6. Overall study results and limits: Clonotype sharing across a few donors was observed for 4% to 5.5% of naive CD4 clonotypes.

Method: immunoSEQ multiplex PCR; TCRdb's copy keeps in-frame clones and lacks some. The sample lists some 790,000 clones; around 77% were seen once. The TCR sequence derives from a woman aged 25 to 39 in good health. Sample: memory CD4+ T cells sorted from blood. Subset defined: CD45RA-negative fraction. V and J are TRBV18 and TRBJ1-1; 8 bases align to TRBD1. The CDR3 nucleotides read TGTGCCAGCTCACGTGCCCAGGGGGCGACTGAAGCTTTCTTT. Amino acids: CASSRAQGATEAFF.